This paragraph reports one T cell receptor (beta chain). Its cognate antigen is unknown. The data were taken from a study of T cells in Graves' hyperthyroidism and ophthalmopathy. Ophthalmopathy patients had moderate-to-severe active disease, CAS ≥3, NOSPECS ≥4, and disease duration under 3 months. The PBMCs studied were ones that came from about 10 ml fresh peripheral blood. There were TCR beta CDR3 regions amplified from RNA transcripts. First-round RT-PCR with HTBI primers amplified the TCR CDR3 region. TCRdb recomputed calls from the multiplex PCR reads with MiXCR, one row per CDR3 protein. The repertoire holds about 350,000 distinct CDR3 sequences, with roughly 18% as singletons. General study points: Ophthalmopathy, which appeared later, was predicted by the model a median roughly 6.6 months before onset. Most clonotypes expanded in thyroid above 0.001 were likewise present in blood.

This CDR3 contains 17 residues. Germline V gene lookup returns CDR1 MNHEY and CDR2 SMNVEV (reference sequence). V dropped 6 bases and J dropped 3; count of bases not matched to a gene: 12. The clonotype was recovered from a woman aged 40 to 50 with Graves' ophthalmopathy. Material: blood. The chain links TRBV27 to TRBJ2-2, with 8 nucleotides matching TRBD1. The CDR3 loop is CASSPPRTGMDTGELFF. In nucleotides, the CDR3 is TGTGCCAGCAGCCCCCCCCGGACAGGGATGGACACCGGGGAGCTGTTTTTT.